These 25 T cell receptor beta chains were sequenced from one sample in a study of early T cells in non-severe SARS-CoV-2 infection. TCRdb reanalysed the 5' RACE reads using MiXCR and keeps one entry per CDR3 protein. Seen here are approximately 34,000 distinct CDR3 sequences, roughly 5.4% observed once, and the top ten hold approximately 5.7%. The source material was whole blood, sampled at baseline. All receptors derive from an adult who was a healthcare worker with PCR-confirmed SARS-CoV-2 infection or an uninfected control (not recorded which).

This clonotype appeared many times. Written as DNA, the CDR3 is TGTGCCACCAGTCCGACAGCGGATGAACGTGGGGAGCTGTTTTTT. It specifies CATSPTADERGELFF. J is TRBJ2-2 and V is TRBV24-1; D may match TRBD1 or TRBD2 (5 bases each). CDR3 length: 15 amino acids. V lost 6 bases and J 8 bases, leaving 18 bases between the germline ends. Germline V gene data show CDR1 as KGHDR and CDR2 as SFDVKD.

This clonotype is medium-sized (0.01 to 0.1%) in the sample. The chain carries TRBV6-5 and TRBJ2-7; D possibly corresponds to TRBD2 (6 bases). The V gene's germline CDR1 is MNHEY and CDR2 SVGAGI. Deletions cut 6 bases from V and 6 bases from J, with 18 bases between. The CDR3 sequence is 14 residues long. DNA for the CDR3: TGTGCCAGCAGCTCGACTAGTCGGTCCGTCGAGCAGTACTTC. Its translation: CASSSTSRSVEQYF.

This clonotype has a count of ten or more. This sequence joins TRBV21-1 and TRBJ2-4. TRBV21-1 is assigned pseudogene status. There are 16 residues in the CDR3. Here the CDR3 DNA reads TGTGCCAGCAGCACTCGACGTGGTTTAGCCAAAAACATTCAGTACTTC. As protein: CASSTRRGLAKNIQYF.

The chain has TRBV7-8 and TRBJ1-4; 8 nucleotides align to TRBD1. The germline gives CDR1 SGHVS, CDR2 FQNEAQ. The V gene end was trimmed by 5 bases and the J gene end by 8 bases; junction bases not matched to a gene: 4. The CDR3 consists of 13 residues. The CDR3 region is CASSTRTGEKLFF. In nucleotides, the CDR3 is TGTGCCAGCAGCACCCGGACAGGGGAAAAACTGTTTTTT.

Comment on this clonotype: A read error may account for a junction end that differs from germline. The rearrangement uses TRBV3-1 and TRBJ1-5; TRBD1 is a possible D gene (5 bases). The CDR3 is 15 residues long. Germline CDR1 LGHDT, CDR2 YNNKEL (reference sequence). CDR3 nucleotide sequence: TGTGTCAGCAGCGAAGCAGGGTCTTTCAATCAGCCCCAGCATTTT. Translation: CVSSEAGSFNQPQHF.

The sample holds a few counts of this clonotype. Compared with germline, one end of the junction differs, possibly owing to a read error. The chain employs TRBV2 and TRBJ2-2; D is possibly TRBD2 (5 bases). This CDR3 region has 15 residues. The V gene's germline CDR1 is SNHLY and CDR2 FYNNEI. CDR3 loop: CASRLGFASTGEMFF. The CDR3 nucleotides read TGTGCCAGCAGACTGGGGTTCGCGAGCACCGGGGAGATGTTTTTT.

Relative to its sample, this clonotype is medium-sized (0.01 to 0.1%). V gene TRBV19 combines with J gene TRBJ2-2, with 10 bases aligning to TRBD2. The CDR3 totals 14 residues. With 10 bases clipped from V and 2 bases from J, the junction kept 4 bases outside the gene matches. CDR1 and CDR2 (germline): LNHDA, SQIVND (reference sequence). The CDR3 sequence: CATRTSGNTGELFF. As DNA, the CDR3 is TGTGCCACGAGGACTAGCGGAAACACCGGGGAGCTGTTTTTT.

This clonotype came up many times. The V call is TRBV12-3 or TRBV12-4, the J call TRBJ2-1, with 7 bases lining up with TRBD2. V was pared by 6 bases and J by 4 bases, with 6 bases of the junction left unmatched. The CDR3 runs to 14 residues. CDR3 in DNA: TGTGCCAGCAGCGGGAGGAACACGTACAATGAGCAGTTCTTC. Its translation: CASSGRNTYNEQFF.

This clonotype was seen many times. The rearrangement joins TRBV2 to TRBJ2-3; TRBD2 matches at 10 bases. Unmatched junction bases numbered 7, after V lost 4 bases and J lost 6 bases. The CDR3 loop spans 15 amino acids. CDR1 and CDR2 from the germline V gene are SNHLY and FYNNEI. The CDR3 protein is CASSGSSGRSDTQYF. CDR3 sequence (DNA): TGTGCCAGCAGTGGGTCTAGCGGGAGAAGTGATACGCAGTATTTT.

About this clonotype: At one of its ends the junction is not consistent with the germline gene, which may arise from a read error. The chain uses TRBV29-1 and TRBJ2-1, with a possible D match to TRBD2 (7 bases). The CDR3 contains 15 residues. Germline CDR1 is SQVTM and CDR2 is ANQGSEA. CDR3 amino acids: CSIEGGGALYNEQFF. CDR3 nucleotide sequence: TGCAGCATTGAAGGGGGGGGAGCATTGTACAATGAGCAGTTCTTC.

This chain links TRBV20-1 with TRBJ2-5; 9 bases are shared with TRBD1. The CDR3 totals 15 residues. The germline gives CDR1 DFQATT, CDR2 SNEGSKA (reference sequence). The V and J ends lost 6 bases and 5 bases, in that order; junction bases with no gene match: 13. CDR3 region: CSAPPHTGGMETQYF. The CDR3 coding sequence is TGCAGTGCGCCCCCCCACACAGGGGGCATGGAGACCCAGTACTTC.

On this clonotype itself: A read error may explain this, as a much larger clone is one base away. This chain connects TRBV19 to TRBJ2-1; D assignment may be TRBD1 or TRBD2 (5 bases each). The CDR3 has 12 residues. Trimming shortened V by 8 bases and J by 7 bases, and 12 bases separated the two germline ends. Germline V CDR1 and CDR2: LNHDA, SQIVND (reference sequence). This CDR3 reads CASEGRRNEQFF. The CDR3 DNA follows: TGTGCCAGTGAGGGGCGCAGGAATGAGCAGTTCTTC.

This clonotype is categorized as medium-sized (0.01 to 0.1%). The rearrangement uses TRBV29-1 and TRBJ2-3; D remains unclear. CDR1 and CDR2 (germline): SQVTM, ANQGSEA. The CDR3 has 13 amino acids. Trimming took 1 base from V and 2 from J, leaving 7 bases between them. For the CDR3, the DNA is TGCAGCGTTGAAGGTGGGGACACAGATACGCAGTATTTT. Translation: CSVEGGDTDTQYF.

J is TRBJ1-3 and V is TRBV3-1, with a possible D match to TRBD1 (5 bases). The CDR3 sequence is 14 residues long. With 3 bases removed from V and 4 bases from J, the gap between germline ends came to 10 bases. The V gene's germline CDR1 is LGHDT and CDR2 YNNKEL (reference sequence). The CDR3 coding sequence is TGTGCCAGCAGCCAGGGGACCAGAGGAAACACCATATATTTT. Translation: CASSQGTRGNTIYF. Based on the CDR3 plus reference TRBV3-1 and TRBJ1-3, the full variable domain is DTAVSQTPKYLVTQMGNDKSIKCEQNLGHDTMYWYKQDSKKFLKIMFSYNNKELIINETVPNRFSPKSPDKAHLNLHINSLELGDSAVYFCASSQGTRGNTIYFGEGSWLTVV.

This clonotype was counted ten times or more. The CDR3 here is CASSLWDGESYEQYF. In DNA form, the CDR3 reads TGTGCCAGCAGTTTATGGGACGGCGAGTCCTACGAGCAGTACTTC. V and J are TRBV28 and TRBJ2-7, with D uncertain. The CDR3 has 15 amino acids. Germline V CDR1 and CDR2: MDHEN, SYDVKM. Trimming took 0 bases from V and 1 from J, leaving 10 bases between them. Combining the CDR3 with reference TRBV28 and TRBJ2-7 gives the whole variable domain DVKVTQSSRYLVKRTGEKVFLECVQDMDHENMFWYRQDPGLGLRLIYFSYDVKMKEKGDIPEGYSVSREKKERFSLILESASTNQTSMYLCASSLWDGESYEQYFGPGTRLTVT.

This clonotype was seen at least ten times. This sequence joins TRBV29-1 and TRBJ1-4; perhaps TRBD1 as D (5 bases). Trimming removed 7 bases at V and 5 bases at J, with 17 bases between. The CDR3 extends over 14 amino acids. CDR1 SQVTM and CDR2 ANQGSEA come from the germline V gene. CDR3 bases: TGCAGCGCCGGAGGGGAGCCTCCAAATGAAAAACTGTTTTTT. Translation: CSAGGEPPNEKLFF.

In the case of this clonotype: Since a much larger clone is just one base distant, this may be a read error. V is TRBV28 and J is TRBJ2-7; D is unclear. Deletions cut 4 bases from V and 5 bases from J, with 12 bases between. Germline CDR1 reads MDHEN; CDR2 reads SYDVKM. CDR3 length: 13 amino acids. CDR3 sequence reads: CASSSFLTDEQYF. CDR3 nucleotides: TGTGCCAGCAGTTCGTTCCTGACGGACGAGCAGTACTTC.

This clonotype was seen ten or more times. In DNA, the CDR3 is TGTGCCAGCAGCAAGGGACTAGCGGGAGGGTGGAATGAGCAGTTCTTC. Amino acids: CASSKGLAGGWNEQFF. This chain uses TRBV21-1 with TRBJ2-1; the listed D gene, TRBD2, was not tested against the DNA. TRBV21-1 is flagged as a pseudogene. This CDR3 has 16 amino acids.

This clonotype has just one count. This chain uses TRBV3-1 with TRBJ2-5, with unresolved D. The CDR3 spans 11 residues. Germline-derived CDR1 and CDR2 are LGHDT and YNNKEL (reference sequence). The V end was cut by 4 bases, the J end by 5 bases, with 5 bases between. Here the CDR3 reads CASSRSETQYF. CDR3 coding DNA: TGTGCCAGCAGCCGCTCGGAGACCCAGTACTTC.

This clonotype was found a few times. CDR3 protein: CASSEAQQGPYEQYF. For the CDR3, the DNA is TGTGCCAGCAGTGAAGCGCAACAGGGGCCCTACGAGCAGTACTTC. The J gene is TRBJ2-7, the V gene TRBV2, with 7 bases that match TRBD1. The CDR3 spans 15 residues. Germline V CDR1 and CDR2: SNHLY, FYNNEI. V dropped 0 bases and J dropped 2; count of bases not matched to a gene: 4.

This clonotype was detected only a few times. The rearrangement joins TRBV5-6 to TRBJ2-3; D remains ambiguous. With 0 bases removed from V and 2 bases from J, the gap between germline ends came to 13 bases. The CDR3 has 16 amino acids. The germline V gene encodes CDR1 SGHDT and CDR2 YYEEEE. The CDR3 region has the DNA TGTGCCAGCAGCTTGGAAAGACAACTTGTCACAGATACGCAGTATTTT. It codes for CASSLERQLVTDTQYF.

There are many counts of this clonotype. The chain carries TRBV20-1 and TRBJ1-2, with 7 bases identical to TRBD1. CDR1 is DFQATT, CDR2 SNEGSKA, per germline (reference sequence). Germline trimming cut 1 base from V and 2 bases from J; bases unmatched to any gene: 10. This CDR3 spans 16 amino acids. The CDR3 DNA reads as TGCAGTGCTAGAGCCCCCGGGGGACAGTCGAACTATGGCTACACCTTC. It translates to CSARAPGGQSNYGYTF.

At least ten counts were recorded for this clonotype. The chain links TRBV4-1 to TRBJ2-1; no definite D call. Germline CDR1 and CDR2: MGHRA and YSYEKL. V lost 0 bases and J 5 bases, leaving 14 bases between the germline ends. The CDR3 has 16 residues. CDR3 sequence: CASSQEGWLINNEQFF. In DNA, the CDR3 is TGCGCCAGCAGCCAAGAAGGGTGGTTAATTAACAATGAGCAGTTCTTC.

The CDR3 protein is CASSRDSLYEQYV. DNA for the CDR3: TGTGCCAGCAGCCGGGACAGCCTCTACGAGCAGTACGTC. The rearrangement uses TRBV11-2 and TRBJ2-7; 7 nucleotides align to TRBD1. Germline CDR1 SGHAT, CDR2 FQNNGV. The CDR3 sequence is 13 residues long. The junction had 4 bases not matched to a gene; V was cut back by 5 bases and J by 3 bases.

This clonotype was seen at least ten times. This rearrangement joins TRBV29-1 to TRBJ1-1; unclear D gene. Germline V CDR1 and CDR2: SQVTM, ANQGSEA. V lost 3 bases to trimming and J lost 1 base, with 9 bases between them. This CDR3 is 13 amino acids long. The CDR3 loop reads CSVEEDSNTEAFF. The CDR3 region has the DNA TGCAGCGTTGAGGAGGATTCGAACACTGAAGCTTTCTTT.